A selection of T cell receptor beta chains follows, all from one sample in a study of technical replicates of blood from a few donors. Repertoires were generated with immunoSEQ multiplex PCR, while TCRdb's copy carries only in-frame clones and drops some. The sample includes fewer than 80,000 clones, 85% to 90% of them seen just once. Sequences were obtained from PBMCs. Source of these receptors: a human donor in good health. Some clones in this sample may be carry-over from other donors' samples. CDR3s include the opening cysteine and the closing phenylalanine or tryptophan. Each record gives: J gene, clone size, V gene, D gene, CDR3 protein, CDR3 DNA. The D gene is left open where the match is weak. Size is omitted from some rows. Given values are once, few, many or a class for expanded clones.

TRBJ2-3	.	TRBV5-1	TRBD2	CASSPGTSGDFTDTQYF	TGCGCCAGCAGCCCCGGGACTAGCGGGGACTTCACAGATACGCAGTATTTT
TRBJ1-2	.	TRBV7-8	.	CASSQRTGYGYTF	TGTGCCAGCAGCCAGCGAACAGGGTATGGCTACACCTTC
TRBJ1-2	.	TRBV10-3	.	CAISEQGTNYGYTF	TGTGCCATCAGCGAACAGGGAACTAACTATGGCTACACCTTC
TRBJ1-1	.	TRBV7-9	.	CASSLSQTEAFF	TGTGCCAGCAGCCTCAGTCAGACTGAAGCTTTCTTT
TRBJ1-2	.	TRBV4-3	.	CASSQDIRTAAISYGYTF	TGCGCCAGCAGCCAAGATATAAGGACAGCAGCTATTTCCTATGGCTACACCTTC
TRBJ1-2	.	TRBV27	.	CASSSVREPRYGYTF	TGTGCCAGCAGTTCCGTCCGAGAACCGCGCTATGGCTACACCTTC
TRBJ1-5	.	TRBV30	.	CAWSVQGASNQPQHF	TGTGCCTGGAGTGTACAAGGGGCTAGCAATCAGCCCCAGCATTTT
TRBJ2-5	.	TRBV4-2	.	CASSHWTVGQETQYF	TGTGCCAGCAGCCACTGGACAGTTGGCCAAGAGACCCAGTACTTC
TRBJ1-1	.	TRBV19	.	CASSPRGRSGGEAFF	TGTGCCAGTAGTCCCAGGGGAAGGAGTGGGGGTGAAGCTTTCTTT
TRBJ1-3	.	TRBV4-2	.	CASSQGGGHYSGNTIYF	TGTGCCAGCAGCCAAGGGGGGGGACACTACTCTGGAAACACCATATATTTT
TRBJ1-2	.	TRBV28	TRBD1	CASRSPTGVILNYGYTF	TGTGCCAGCAGATCTCCTACAGGGGTGATACTTAACTATGGCTACACCTTC
TRBJ2-7	.	TRBV27	TRBD2	CASRLLAGAHEQYF	TGTGCCAGCAGACTACTAGCGGGAGCCCACGAGCAGTACTTC
TRBJ1-2	.	TRBV19	.	CASKPDRAYGYTF	TGTGCCAGTAAACCGGACAGAGCTTATGGCTACACCTTC
TRBJ1-5	.	TRBV7-2	.	CASSVQGGQPQHF	TGTGCCAGCAGCGTACAGGGTGGTCAGCCCCAGCATTTT
TRBJ2-7	.	TRBV11-3	.	CASSSQPNSPQYF	TGTGCCAGCAGCTCACAACCTAACAGTCCGCAGTACTTC
TRBJ2-3	.	TRBV7-3	TRBD1	CASSVDRGTDTQYF	TGTGCCAGCAGCGTTGACAGGGGCACAGATACGCAGTATTTT
TRBJ2-1	.	TRBV5-1	TRBD2	CASSLGTSVGGGHEQFF	TGCGCCAGCAGCTTGGGGACTAGCGTTGGGGGTGGCCATGAGCAGTTCTTC
TRBJ2-1	.	TRBV4-3	TRBD1	CASSQDKTDRGNEQFF	TGCGCCAGCAGCCAAGATAAGACGGACAGGGGAAATGAGCAGTTCTTC
TRBJ1-1	few	TRBV5-1	TRBD1	CASSWTGTNTEAFF	TGCGCCAGCAGCTGGACAGGGACGAACACTGAAGCTTTCTTT
TRBJ1-3	once	TRBV7-7	.	CASSLSEAGNTIYF	TGTGCCAGCAGCTTATCGGAGGCTGGAAACACCATATATTTT
TRBJ2-5	.	TRBV2	TRBD2	CASSEEAGAGETQYF	TGTGCCAGCAGTGAAGAAGCGGGGGCAGGAGAGACCCAGTACTTC
TRBJ1-6	.	TRBV30	.	CAWGGKGMENSPLHF	TGTGCCTGGGGGGGGAAGGGAATGGAAAATTCACCCCTCCACTTT
TRBJ2-1	.	TRBV7-9	TRBD2	CASSLAGTSDEQFF	TGTGCCAGCAGCCTAGCCGGGACTAGTGATGAGCAGTTCTTC
TRBJ2-5	once	TRBV11-3	.	CASSAPGGGTQYF	TGTGCCAGCAGCGCCCCTGGTGGCGGGACCCAGTACTTC
TRBJ2-3	.	TRBV30	.	CAWSVGSDTQYF	TGTGCCTGGAGTGTAGGGAGTGATACGCAGTATTTT
TRBJ2-7	.	TRBV7-2	.	CASGGTYEQYF	TGTGCCAGCGGGGGGACGTACGAGCAGTACTTC
TRBJ2-3	.	TRBV10-3	.	CAISASRGASTDTQYF	TGTGCCATCAGTGCTTCGCGTGGAGCTAGCACAGATACGCAGTATTTT
TRBJ2-2	once	TRBV27	.	CASSSYTGELFF	TGTGCCAGCAGCTCCTATACCGGGGAGCTGTTTTTT
TRBJ2-7	.	TRBV5-1	TRBD1	CASSDRDRADYEQYF	TGCGCCAGCAGCGACCGGGACAGGGCGGACTACGAGCAGTACTTC
TRBJ2-7	.	TRBV10-3	TRBD2	CAISESIGLGIYEQYF	TGTGCCATCAGTGAGTCGATAGGACTAGGAATCTACGAGCAGTACTTC
TRBJ2-3	.	TRBV13	TRBD1	CASSRPGTGPPDTQYF	TGTGCCAGCAGCCGCCCCGGGACAGGGCCCCCAGATACGCAGTATTTT
TRBJ1-2	.	TRBV7-8	.	CASTLSRANYGYTF	TGTGCCAGCACCCTCTCCAGGGCTAACTATGGCTACACCTTC